These 20 T cell receptor beta chains came from one sample sequenced in a study of chemoradiotherapy in HPV16-positive cancers. Profiling relied on immunoSEQ multiplex PCR, and the TCRdb table lists in-frame clones only, not all of them. The data hold 5,400 or so clones, with over 65% observed a single time. The source was tumor tissue, collected from a patient who underwent chemoradiotherapy. The source is a human donor with HPV-associated anogenital cancer.

The chain employs TRBV30 and TRBJ2-6; the D is unclear. The V end was cut by 5 bases, the J end by 2 bases, with 10 bases between. CDR1 is GTSNPN, CDR2 SVGIG, per germline (reference sequence). The CDR3 sequence is 14 residues long. The chain's CDR3 is CAWEEVAGANVLTF. The DNA of the CDR3 is TGTGCCTGGGAGGAAGTGGCTGGGGCCAACGTCCTGACTTTC.

The rearrangement joins TRBV5-1 to TRBJ2-7; a weak D match, TRBD2 (5 bases). V dropped 8 bases and J dropped 5 bases, with 14 bases sitting between them. Germline CDR1 and CDR2: SGHRS and YFSETQ. The CDR3 covers 12 residues. The DNA for the CDR3 is TGCGCCAGTTGGGAGTACCCCCACGAGCAGTACTTC. It yields the protein CASWEYPHEQYF.

The gene calls are TRBV9 and TRBJ2-1, with 9 bases aligning to TRBD2. The CDR3 has 15 amino acids. The V gene's germline CDR1 is SGDLS and CDR2 YYNGEE. After removal of 4 bases from V and 12 bases from J, the junction contained 14 bases not matched to a gene. The CDR3 bases are TGTGCCAGCAGCCCCCAGACTAGCGGAGGAGGGGGGCAGTTCTTC. Translation gives CASSPQTSGGGGQFF.

V and J are TRBV7-3 and TRBJ2-1; TRBD2 matches 14 bases. Germline assignment: CDR1 SGHTA and CDR2 FQGTGA. The CDR3 totals 15 residues. The trim removed 5 bases at V and 6 bases at J, leaving 3 bases unmatched. The CDR3: CASSPTSGRANEQFF. The CDR3 nucleotides read TGTGCCAGCAGCCCGACTAGCGGGAGGGCCAATGAGCAGTTCTTC.

The chain has TRBV28 and TRBJ1-2; maybe TRBD1 (5 bases). V lost 2 bases and J 2 bases, leaving 12 bases between the germline ends. The CDR3 spans 15 residues. Germline CDR1 and CDR2: MDHEN and SYDVKM. The CDR3: CASSLAGSLNYGYTF. CDR3 DNA: TGTGCCAGCAGTTTAGCAGGGAGTCTGAACTATGGCTACACCTTC.

The chain recombines TRBV5-1 with TRBJ2-5; a weak D match, TRBD1 (5 bases). Looked up from germline, CDR1 is SGHRS and CDR2 is YFSETQ. The CDR3 consists of 16 residues. Trimming removed 0 bases from V and 5 bases from J, with 17 bases in between. CDR3 residues: CASSLGQGRGRETQYF. CDR3 coding DNA: TGCGCCAGCAGCTTGGGGCAGGGAAGGGGCCGGGAGACCCAGTACTTC.

CDR3 nucleotides: TGTGCCAGCAGCGTAGGAGGCGGGGGGGGAGGGGCCAACGTCCTGACTTTC. Its protein product is CASSVGGGGGGANVLTF. This chain links TRBV9 with TRBJ2-6, with 9 bases identical to TRBD2. V gave up 0 bases and J gave up 4 bases; unmatched junction bases: 5. CDR3 length: 17 amino acids. Germline CDR1 and CDR2: SGDLS and YYNGEE.

This clone has just a few counts. This chain links TRBV9 with TRBJ1-1; D ambiguous. Trimming cost V 0 bases and J 5 bases, with 8 bases left between them. CDR3 length equals 13 residues. CDR1 and CDR2 from the germline V gene are SGDLS and YYNGEE. CDR3 coding DNA: TGTGCCAGCAGCGTAGGGAGCGGGACTGAAGCTTTCTTT. Its translation: CASSVGSGTEAFF. The complete variable domain, with remaining parts taken from reference TRBV9 and TRBJ1-1, reads DSGVTQTPKHLITATGQRVTLRCSPRSGDLSVYWYQQSLDQGLQFLIQYYNGEERAKGNILERFSAQQFPDLHSELNLSSLELGDSALYFCASSVGSGTEAFFGQGTRLTVV.

The V call is TRBV4-2, the J call TRBJ1-3; D unresolved. The CDR3 sequence is 15 residues long. The V end was cut by 0 bases, the J end by 4 bases, with 10 bases between. CDR1 is LGHNA, CDR2 YNFKEQ, per germline. The DNA for the CDR3 is TGTGCCAGCAGCCAAGATCCCCGCTCGGGAAACACCATATATTTT. Amino acids: CASSQDPRSGNTIYF.

There are a few counts of this clone. The chain is built from TRBV7-9 and TRBJ1-2, with D unclear. In germline, CDR1 is SEHNR, CDR2 FQNEAQ (reference sequence). The CDR3 is 14 residues long. The germline V and J ends were trimmed by 3 bases and 3 bases, with 11 bases remaining between them. The CDR3 here is CASSFYREDYGYTF. The CDR3 DNA sequence: TGTGCCAGCAGCTTTTATCGGGAGGACTATGGCTACACCTTC.

The CDR3 reads CASREGGGATGEQYF. CDR3 DNA sequence: TGTGCCAGCAGGGAAGGAGGGGGCGCCACGGGGGAGCAGTACTTC. This chain uses TRBV7-2 with TRBJ2-7, with a tentative D call TRBD1 (7 bases). The CDR3 consists of 15 residues. V was clipped by 6 bases and J by 7 bases, with 22 bases between them. Germline V gene lookup returns CDR1 SGHTA and CDR2 FQGNSA. The complete variable domain, with remaining parts taken from reference TRBV7-2 and TRBJ2-7, reads GAGVSQSPSNKVTEKGKDVELRCDPISGHTALYWYRQSLGQGLEFLIYFQGNSAPDKSGLPSDRFSAERTGGSVSTLTIQRTQQEDSAVYLCASREGGGATGEQYFGPGTRLTVT.

This clone was counted only a few times. The CDR3 coding sequence is TGTGCCAGCAGCAACCAAAACAGGGGCGGAGGGGGCTACACCTTC. Translated: CASSNQNRGGGGYTF. This rearrangement joins TRBV2 to TRBJ1-2; TRBD1 matches 7 bases. The CDR3 is 15 amino acids. Germline CDR1 is SNHLY and CDR2 is FYNNEI. With V trimmed by 6 bases and J by 8 bases, 15 bases remained unmatched. Full variable domain (outside the CDR3, taken from reference TRBV2 and TRBJ1-2): EPEVTQTPSHQVTQMGQEVILRCVPISNHLYFYWYRQILGQKVEFLVSFYNNEISEKSEIFDDQFSVERPDGSNFTLKIRSTKLEDSAMYFCASSNQNRGGGGYTFGSGTRLTVV.

The genes are TRBV19 and TRBJ2-1; TRBD2 aligns across 8 bases. V lost 7 bases, J lost 6 bases, and 11 bases stayed unmatched. In germline, CDR1 is LNHDA, CDR2 SQIVND (reference sequence). This CDR3 has 15 amino acids. The CDR3 bases are TGTGCCAGTAATCCCGGGACTAGTCTAGGCAATGAGCAGTTCTTC. Translation: CASNPGTSLGNEQFF.

This clone was picked up a small number of times. This chain connects TRBV4-2 to TRBJ2-7, with 8 bases that match TRBD2. Germline V CDR1 and CDR2: LGHNA, YNFKEQ. V shed 4 bases and J 0 bases; nucleotides not matched to a gene: 8. The length of the CDR3 is 16 residues. The CDR3 is CASSPGTGGPSYEQYF. CDR3 in DNA: TGTGCCAGCAGCCCAGGGACGGGAGGGCCCTCCTACGAGCAGTACTTC.

The chain joins TRBV11-2 to TRBJ2-1; the match to TRBD2 covers 16 bases. The CDR3 runs 17 residues. Trimming cost V 2 bases and J 6 bases; bases outside gene matches: 4. Looked up from germline, CDR1 is SGHAT and CDR2 is FQNNGV. CDR3 DNA: TGTGCCAGCAGCTTAAGGGGGACTAGCGGGAGGGGCAATGAGCAGTTCTTC. This encodes CASSLRGTSGRGNEQFF.

V is TRBV28 and J is TRBJ2-1, with 8 bases fitting TRBD2. J gave up 7 bases and V 2 bases, and 13 bases lay outside the gene matches. Germline CDR1 MDHEN, CDR2 SYDVKM. CDR3 length: 17 residues. CDR3 protein: CASSLRPRSGRMNEQFF. CDR3 coding DNA: TGTGCCAGCAGTTTACGGCCTCGGAGCGGGAGAATGAATGAGCAGTTCTTC.

The chain has TRBV7-3 and TRBJ2-1; D remains unclear. Per the germline V gene, CDR1 is SGHTA and CDR2 is FQGTGA. Trimming took off 2 bases at V and 5 bases at J, with 10 bases between the two ends. CDR3 length: 14 amino acids. CDR3 sequence: CASSLDHSHNEQFF. The CDR3 coding sequence is TGTGCCAGCAGCTTAGACCACAGCCACAATGAGCAGTTCTTC.

The rearrangement uses TRBV20-1 and TRBJ2-7, with D possibly matching TRBD2 (5 bases). Germline CDR1 DFQATT, CDR2 SNEGSKA (reference sequence). This CDR3 is 11 amino acids long. V gave up 6 bases and J gave up 4 bases, with 10 bases separating them. CDR3 amino acids: CSAPTSYEQYF. The CDR3 nucleotides read TGCAGTGCCCCCACTAGTTACGAGCAGTACTTC.

The J gene is TRBJ2-2, the V gene TRBV7-2; D perhaps matches TRBD1 (5 bases). Germline V lookup: CDR1 SGHTA, CDR2 FQGNSA. V lost 1 base, J lost 0 bases, and 9 bases lay in between. The CDR3 is 16 amino acids. The CDR3 protein is CASSLGGRANTGELFF. The CDR3 DNA sequence: TGTGCCAGCAGCTTAGGTGGCAGGGCGAACACCGGGGAGCTGTTTTTT.

CDR3 sequence reads: CASSEPGTDTQYF. In nucleotides, the CDR3 is TGTGCCAGCAGTGAACCTGGGACAGATACGCAGTATTTT. The chain links TRBV6-1 to TRBJ2-3, with D hard to call. V dropped 2 bases and J dropped 3 bases, with 6 bases sitting between them. The CDR3 is made up of 13 amino acids. CDR1 is MNHNS, CDR2 SASEGT, per germline.